This entry lists 23 T cell receptor beta chains sequenced from one sample in a study of neoadjuvant anti-PD-1 for oral cavity cancer. The table came from immunoSEQ multiplex PCR; TCRdb's copy has only in-frame clones and leaves some out. The repertoire consists of around 13,000 clones, with over 55% occurring once and the leading ten covering around 2.9%. Time point in this sample: after neoadjuvant nivolumab, at surgical resection. Sequences were derived from PBMCs, sampled after nivolumab (anti-PD-1) treatment. All receptors come from a person aged 35-79 years with oral cavity squamous cell carcinoma.

By share, this clone ranks as large (0.1 to 1%). The gene calls are TRBV6-6 and TRBJ2-7; 8 positions agree with TRBD2. This CDR3 has 12 amino acids. The ends lost 6 bases at V and 4 bases at J; junction bases unmatched: 2. The germline CDR1 and CDR2 sequences are MNHNY and SVGAGI (reference sequence). The CDR3 spells CASRLAAYEQYF. CDR3 bases: TGTGCCAGCAGACTAGCGGCTTACGAGCAGTACTTC.

This clone occurred once. The J gene is TRBJ2-7, the V gene TRBV4-1; D is unresolved. V gave up 0 bases and J gave up 12 bases, with 9 bases separating them. Per the germline V gene, CDR1 is MGHRA and CDR2 is YSYEKL. The CDR3 has 11 amino acids. In nucleotides, the CDR3 is TGCGCCAGCAGCCAAGATGGGTGGCTGTACTTC. This gives the protein CASSQDGWLYF.

There are a few counts of this clone. This rearrangement joins TRBV19 to TRBJ1-2, with unresolved D. The CDR3 spans 13 residues. V dropped 4 bases and J dropped 2 bases, with 8 bases sitting between them. Looked up from germline, CDR1 is LNHDA and CDR2 is SQIVND (reference sequence). CDR3: CASSTEANYGYTF. The CDR3 DNA sequence: TGTGCCAGTAGTACTGAGGCGAACTATGGCTACACCTTC.

V usage is TRBV28 and J usage is TRBJ1-2; D unresolved. This CDR3 contains 13 residues. Germline CDR1 is MDHEN and CDR2 is SYDVKM. V was cut by 7 bases and J by 5 bases, with 14 bases left in between. CDR3 in amino acids: CASTYQIAYGYTF. DNA of the CDR3: TGTGCCAGCACCTACCAGATCGCGTATGGCTACACCTTC.

This sequence joins TRBV9 and TRBJ2-1, with TRBD2 matching 8 bases. There are 16 residues in the CDR3. The ends lost 4 bases at V and 4 bases at J; junction bases unmatched: 10. Germline lookup yields CDR1 SGDLS and CDR2 YYNGEE. The DNA for the CDR3 is TGTGCCAGCAGCCCGGGGGGGATAGCGGGGTACAATGAGCAGTTCTTC. The encoded protein is CASSPGGIAGYNEQFF.

Written as DNA, the CDR3 is TGTGCCTGGAGGAGAGGGTTAGCCTCCAATGAGCAGTTCTTC. As protein: CAWRRGLASNEQFF. The genes are TRBV30 and TRBJ2-1; D possibly corresponds to TRBD2 (5 bases). With 3 bases removed from V and 6 bases from J, the gap between germline ends came to 15 bases. The germline CDR1 and CDR2 sequences are GTSNPN and SVGIG (reference sequence). CDR3 length: 14 residues.

The CDR3 DNA sequence: TGTGCCAGCAGCTTAGGTCTAGCGGATTACAATGAGCAGTTCTTC. Its protein product is CASSLGLADYNEQFF. This sequence joins TRBV7-9 and TRBJ2-1, with TRBD2 matching 7 bases. J lost 4 bases, V lost 1 base, and 4 bases had no gene match. Germline CDR1 reads SEHNR; CDR2 reads FQNEAQ (reference sequence). The CDR3 sequence is 15 residues long.

This clone was observed a handful of times. The chain recombines TRBV11-1 with TRBJ1-5; D may be TRBD1 (6 bases). CDR1 and CDR2 (germline): SGHAT, FQDESV (reference sequence). The CDR3 runs to 13 residues. V was trimmed by 5 bases and J by 6 bases, leaving 11 bases between them. This chain's CDR3 is CASSNRGGQPQHF. The CDR3 DNA is TGTGCCAGCAGCAATAGAGGGGGTCAGCCCCAGCATTTT.

V usage is TRBV5-8 and J usage is TRBJ1-2; weak D call: TRBD1 (5 bases). V was shortened by 3 bases and J by 4 bases, with 19 bases between the two germline ends. Germline V lookup: CDR1 SGHTS, CDR2 YDEGEE. This CDR3 is built from 16 residues. The CDR3 protein is CASSYRTVLPSYGYTF. CDR3 bases: TGTGCCAGCAGCTACAGGACGGTCCTACCTTCCTATGGCTACACCTTC.

The V and J genes are TRBV7-8 and TRBJ2-7, with TRBD2 identical over 13 bases. The CDR3 loop spans 17 amino acids. CDR1 and CDR2 (germline): SGHVS, FQNEAQ. The ends lost 4 bases at V and 6 bases at J; junction bases unmatched: 12. The CDR3, as DNA: TGTGCCAGCAGCTCCCGGACTAGCGGGAGTATGGCTGGCGAGCAGTACTTC. It yields the protein CASSSRTSGSMAGEQYF.

CDR3 sequence reads: CASSLSQVGEKYF. CDR3 nucleotides: TGTGCCAGCAGTTTATCCCAGGTTGGGGAGAAGTATTTT. This chain connects TRBV27 to TRBJ2-3; D may be TRBD2 (5 bases). V was trimmed by 0 bases and J by 13 bases, leaving 14 bases between them. The CDR3 is 13 amino acids. From germline, CDR1 is MNHEY and CDR2 SMNVEV (reference sequence).

The gene calls are TRBV4-2 and TRBJ2-7; tentative D call: TRBD1 (6 bases). V gave up 4 bases and J gave up 4 bases, with 11 bases separating them. CDR1 is LGHNA and CDR2 is YNFKEQ in the germline V gene. The CDR3 contains 13 residues. The CDR3 DNA is TGTGCCAGCAGCCCCGAGGACAGTTACGAGCAGTACTTC. Translation gives CASSPEDSYEQYF.

The chain couples TRBV9 to TRBJ1-2; D perhaps matches TRBD1 (6 bases). Per the germline V gene, CDR1 is SGDLS and CDR2 is YYNGEE. CDR3 length: 14 amino acids. The germline V and J ends were trimmed by 0 bases and 4 bases, with 10 bases remaining between them. The CDR3 region has the DNA TGTGCCAGCAGCGTAGACCAGGGGCCCTATGGCTACACCTTC. This gives the protein CASSVDQGPYGYTF.

The genes are TRBV25-1 and TRBJ2-7; D is undetermined. Germline CDR1 MGHDK, CDR2 SYGVNS. CDR3 length equals 14 residues. V shed 0 bases and J shed 0 bases, with 6 bases lying between them. CDR3 region: CASSEYTTSYEQYF. DNA for the CDR3: TGTGCCAGCAGTGAATACACGACCTCCTACGAGCAGTACTTC.

The rearrangement joins TRBV6-1 to TRBJ1-2; the D is unclear. Deletions cut 2 bases from V and 0 bases from J, with 7 bases between. The germline gives CDR1 MNHNS, CDR2 SASEGT. The CDR3 is 14 residues long. CDR3 nucleotides: TGTGCCAGCAGTGAATGGGTATCTAACTATGGCTACACCTTC. Protein sequence: CASSEWVSNYGYTF.

DNA of the CDR3: TGTGCCAGCGGGGCGATGGGGGGAGGATTTGGAAACACCATATATTTT. Amino acid sequence: CASGAMGGGFGNTIYF. This chain uses TRBV7-6 with TRBJ1-3; possible D gene TRBD1, 5 bases. Germline CDR1 reads SGHVS; CDR2 reads FNYEAQ. The CDR3 consists of 16 residues. Trimming cost V 8 bases and J 3 bases, with 20 bases left between them.

V usage is TRBV6-5 and J usage is TRBJ2-4, with a tentative D call TRBD1 (5 bases). Trimming pared 5 bases from V and 7 bases from J, leaving 12 bases between. Per the germline V gene, CDR1 is MNHEY and CDR2 is SVGAGI. The CDR3 extends over 13 amino acids. The CDR3 DNA reads as TGTGCCAGCAGTCCCAACAAGGGGAACATTCAGTACTTC. Its translation is CASSPNKGNIQYF.

This sequence joins TRBV30 and TRBJ2-4; 7 bases map to TRBD2. There are 15 residues in the CDR3. V dropped 4 bases and J dropped 6; count of bases not matched to a gene: 12. Germline values: CDR1 GTSNPN, CDR2 SVGIG (reference sequence). The CDR3 DNA is TGTGCCTGGACGGGACTCGGGGGGAGGGGAAACATTCAGTACTTC. Its protein product is CAWTGLGGRGNIQYF.

The chain combines TRBV2 with TRBJ2-2, with D possibly matching TRBD1 (6 bases). The germline V and J ends were trimmed by 6 bases and 2 bases, with 13 bases remaining between them. Germline CDR1 reads SNHLY; CDR2 reads FYNNEI. CDR3 size: 15 residues. The CDR3 bases are TGTGCCAGCAGAACCCCAGGGGATAACACCGGGGAGCTGTTTTTT. As protein: CASRTPGDNTGELFF.

V is TRBV5-4 and J is TRBJ2-1, with 7 bases that match TRBD1. The CDR3 contains 15 residues. With V trimmed by 0 bases and J by 5 bases, 5 bases remained unmatched. Germline CDR1 is SGHNT and CDR2 is YYREEE (reference sequence). The CDR3 spells CASSLGDRLNNEQFF. The CDR3 region has the DNA TGTGCCAGCAGCTTGGGGGACAGACTAAACAATGAGCAGTTCTTC.

Only a few counts were recorded for this clone. The chain combines TRBV21-1 with TRBJ1-1. TRBV21-1 is assigned pseudogene status. The CDR3 contains 12 residues. The CDR3 here is CASSNGNTEAFF. DNA of the CDR3: TGTGCCAGCAGCAACGGGAACACTGAAGCTTTCTTT.

V and J are TRBV7-8 and TRBJ2-7, with D possibly being TRBD1 (6 bases). Germline-derived CDR1 and CDR2 are SGHVS and FQNEAQ. Trimming took off 3 bases at V and 7 bases at J, with 10 bases between the two ends. The CDR3 sequence is 12 residues long. CDR3 in amino acids: CASSFGQREQYF. The DNA of the CDR3 is TGTGCCAGCAGCTTTGGACAGCGGGAGCAGTACTTC.

This clone was picked up a small number of times. CDR3 amino acids: CASSWAESNTEAFF. In DNA form, the CDR3 reads TGTGCCAGCAGCTGGGCCGAATCGAACACTGAAGCTTTCTTT. The genes are TRBV7-9 and TRBJ1-1, with D unresolved. There are 14 residues in the CDR3. The V and J ends lost 4 bases and 1 base respectively, with 10 bases between them. The germline CDR1 and CDR2 sequences are SEHNR and FQNEAQ (reference sequence).